The 25 T cell receptor beta chains reported below all come from one sample, sequenced in a study of neurological immune-mediated disorders. Using its own MiXCR run on the 5' RACE reads, TCRdb lists one record per CDR3 protein. The data hold more than 50,000 distinct CDR3 sequences, with less than 4% observed a single time. The specimen was PBMCs. These receptors all come from a man under 40 with multiple sclerosis.

This clonotype was found a few times. It is likely a read error, because the conserved phenylalanine at the end of the CDR3 is missing. V is TRBV4-1 and J is TRBJ1-2, with unresolved D. The CDR3 has 15 residues. Trimming removed 2 bases from V and 5 bases from J, with 15 bases in between. Per the germline V gene, CDR1 is MGHRA and CDR2 is YSYEKL. In nucleotides, the CDR3 is TGCGCCAGCAGCCAATCTCCTCAGGTCTCATATGGCTACACCAAC. Its translation: CASSQSPQVSYGYTN.

Many counts were recorded for this clonotype. J is TRBJ2-1 and V is TRBV12-3 or TRBV12-4; perhaps D is TRBD1 or TRBD2 (5 bases each). This CDR3 region has 15 residues. Trimming took off 4 bases at V and 4 bases at J, with 14 bases between the two ends. This CDR3 reads CASSSAGDGYNEQFF. In DNA form, the CDR3 reads TGTGCCAGCAGTTCCGCCGGGGACGGGTACAATGAGCAGTTCTTC.

Ten or more counts support this clonotype. This chain uses TRBV20-1 with TRBJ1-1; TRBD1 is a possible D gene (6 bases). CDR3 length: 13 amino acids. From germline, CDR1 is DFQATT and CDR2 SNEGSKA (reference sequence). V was pared by 5 bases and J by 4 bases, with 14 bases between. The CDR3 bases are TGCAGTGCTGGAGGGGGTAGTGTCACTGAAGCTTTCTTT. Protein product: CSAGGGSVTEAFF.

This clonotype was counted ten times or more. This chain uses TRBV7-2 with TRBJ2-5, with 9 nucleotides matching TRBD2. The trim removed 1 base at V and 4 bases at J, leaving 1 base unmatched. The CDR3 loop spans 14 amino acids. Germline CDR1 is SGHTA and CDR2 is FQGNSA. The CDR3 sequence: CASSLGAGGETQYF. In DNA, the CDR3 is TGTGCCAGCAGCTTAGGAGCGGGGGGAGAGACCCAGTACTTC. The whole variable domain, remainder taken from reference TRBV7-2 and TRBJ2-5, is GAGVSQSPSNKVTEKGKDVELRCDPISGHTALYWYRQSLGQGLEFLIYFQGNSAPDKSGLPSDRFSAERTGGSVSTLTIQRTQQEDSAVYLCASSLGAGGETQYFGPGTRLLVL.

This clonotype came up many times. The gene calls are TRBV20-1 and TRBJ2-6; the match to TRBD1 covers 8 bases. J was trimmed by 0 bases and V by 2 bases; bases with no gene match: 6. The length of the CDR3 is 17 residues. Germline loops: CDR1 DFQATT, CDR2 SNEGSKA (reference sequence). The CDR3 sequence is CSARPDRVGSGANVLTF. CDR3 DNA: TGCAGTGCTAGACCGGACAGGGTCGGCTCTGGGGCCAACGTCCTGACTTTC.

This clonotype occurred a few times. The V call is TRBV5-5, the J call TRBJ2-1; 12 nucleotides agree with TRBD2. V gave up 5 bases and J gave up 3 bases; unmatched junction bases: 6. The germline CDR1 and CDR2 sequences are SGHKS and YYEKEE (reference sequence). The CDR3 has 16 amino acids. The CDR3 sequence is CASSWTSGEVYNEQFF. CDR3 coding DNA: TGTGCCAGCAGTTGGACTAGCGGGGAGGTCTACAATGAGCAGTTCTTC. Drawing the rest from reference TRBV5-5 and TRBJ2-1, the complete variable domain is DAGVTQSPTHLIKTRGQQVTLRCSPISGHKSVSWYQQVLGQGPQFIFQYYEKEERGRGNFPDRFSARQFPNYSSELNVNALLLGDSALYLCASSWTSGEVYNEQFFGPGTRLTVL.

This clonotype occurred a few times. This chain connects TRBV7-2 to TRBJ2-3, with a weak D call TRBD1 (5 bases). There are 15 residues in the CDR3. The V end lost 2 bases, the J end lost 2 bases, and 11 bases lay between the germline ends. Germline lookup yields CDR1 SGHTA and CDR2 FQGNSA. The chain's CDR3 is CASSLSLGPTDTQYF. DNA for the CDR3: TGTGCCAGCAGCTTAAGTTTGGGGCCCACAGATACGCAGTATTTT.

This clonotype was observed at least ten times. The rearrangement joins TRBV5-1 to TRBJ1-1; D is unresolved. CDR1 SGHRS and CDR2 YFSETQ come from the germline V gene. Trimming shortened V by 0 bases and J by 0 bases, and 9 bases separated the two germline ends. There are 15 residues in the CDR3. In DNA, the CDR3 is TGCGCCAGCAGCTTGGCCGAGGGAATGAACACTGAAGCTTTCTTT. This codes for CASSLAEGMNTEAFF.

This clonotype was observed at least ten times. The V and J genes are TRBV3-1 and TRBJ1-6; D not certain. This CDR3 contains 15 residues. Trimming shortened V by 3 bases and J by 3 bases, and 9 bases separated the two germline ends. Germline CDR1 LGHDT, CDR2 YNNKEL (reference sequence). CDR3 in amino acids: CASSHLAVYNSPLHF. The DNA of the CDR3 is TGTGCCAGCAGCCATTTGGCGGTCTATAATTCACCCCTCCACTTT.

In this sample, this clonotype turned up a few times. The genes are TRBV20-1 and TRBJ1-3; 7 bases agree with TRBD1. The germline V gene has CDR1 DFQATT and CDR2 SNEGSKA (reference sequence). This CDR3 has 14 residues. The V gene end was trimmed by 2 bases and the J gene end by 3 bases; junction bases not matched to a gene: 4. For the CDR3, the DNA is TGCAGTGCTAGAACAGGGGACTATGGAAACACCATATATTTT. Translated, it gives CSARTGDYGNTIYF.

Many counts were recorded for this clonotype. V usage is TRBV4-1 and J usage is TRBJ1-2; D may be TRBD1 (5 bases). V was trimmed by 3 bases and J by 7 bases, leaving 9 bases between them. CDR3 length: 12 amino acids. From germline, CDR1 is MGHRA and CDR2 YSYEKL. The CDR3 coding sequence is TGCGCCAGCAGCCACGGGGGGAGTGGCTACACCTTC. Translation gives CASSHGGSGYTF.

This clonotype was counted between two and nine times. The CDR3 loop is CASSLQGGGRETQYF. The DNA of the CDR3 is TGTGCCAGCAGCTTACAGGGGGGGGGAAGAGAGACCCAGTACTTC. The gene calls are TRBV7-2 and TRBJ2-5; D assignment may be TRBD1 or TRBD2 (7 bases each). Trimming cost V 2 bases and J 4 bases, with 14 bases left between them. CDR1 and CDR2 (germline): SGHTA, FQGNSA. This CDR3 is 15 amino acids long.

This clonotype came up many times. The rearrangement links TRBV20-1 to TRBJ2-1; D unresolved. This CDR3 is 11 amino acids long. The V and J ends lost 0 bases and 7 bases respectively, with 4 bases between them. CDR1 and CDR2 (germline): DFQATT, SNEGSKA (reference sequence). In DNA, the CDR3 is TGCAGTGCTAGAGAGCCTAATGAGCAGTTCTTC. Translation: CSAREPNEQFF.

This clonotype was recorded a few times. The J gene is TRBJ1-1, the V gene TRBV5-1; unclear D gene. This CDR3 has 17 amino acids. Germline CDR1 and CDR2: SGHRS and YFSETQ. V dropped 0 bases and J dropped 0 bases, with 15 bases sitting between them. The CDR3, as DNA: TGCGCCAGCAGCTTGGGAGGGAATCCAGGTATGAACACTGAAGCTTTCTTT. Amino acid sequence: CASSLGGNPGMNTEAFF. Combining the CDR3 with reference TRBV5-1 and TRBJ1-1 gives the whole variable domain KAGVTQTPRYLIKTRGQQVTLSCSPISGHRSVSWYQQTPGQGLQFLFEYFSETQRNKGNFPGRFSGRQFSNSRSEMNVSTLELGDSALYLCASSLGGNPGMNTEAFFGQGTRLTVV.

This clonotype was seen many times. A junction boundary mismatches the germline segment, possibly from a read error. This chain joins TRBV7-2 and TRBJ1-6; 9 positions match TRBD1. In germline, CDR1 is SGHTA, CDR2 FQGNSA. This CDR3 has 16 residues. CDR3: CASSSTGGAGNSPLNF. CDR3 bases: TGTGCCAGCAGCTCAACAGGGGGCGCGGGTAATTCACCCCTCAACTTT.

This clonotype was seen ten or more times. The chain recombines TRBV5-1 with TRBJ1-4, with TRBD1 as a possible D gene (6 bases). V was trimmed by 4 bases and J by 8 bases, leaving 12 bases between them. The CDR3 is 13 amino acids. Germline loops: CDR1 SGHRS, CDR2 YFSETQ. CDR3 in DNA: TGCGCCAGCAGCGCGGGACATTTGGAAAAACTGTTTTTT. Translated: CASSAGHLEKLFF.

The table lists this clonotype with many counts. V usage is TRBV5-1 and J usage is TRBJ2-1; 10 bases are a match to TRBD2. Losses at the gene ends were 0 bases for V and 8 bases for J; bases not matched to a gene: 2. The germline V gene has CDR1 SGHRS and CDR2 YFSETQ. The CDR3 contains 14 residues. CDR3 bases: TGCGCCAGCAGCTTGGCCCTAGCGGGGGATGAGCAGTTCTTC. It specifies CASSLALAGDEQFF.

This clonotype turned up a few times. One end of the junction does not line up with germline, which may come from a read error. The gene calls are TRBV7-2 and TRBJ1-5; TRBD1 might be the D (5 bases). This CDR3 comprises 14 residues. The germline CDR1 and CDR2 sequences are SGHTA and FQGNSA. The CDR3 sequence is CASRANRLNQPQNF. CDR3 bases: TGTGCCAGCAGGGCGAACAGGCTGAATCAGCCCCAGAATTTT.

Remarks on this clonotype: This sequence may be a read error, since a much larger clone differs from it by one base. The CDR3 nucleotides read TGTGCCAGCAACCACACAGGGTTCCCTCAGTACTTC. It encodes CASNHTGFPQYF. V usage is TRBV6-2 or TRBV6-3 and J usage is TRBJ2-4, with a tentative D call TRBD1 (6 bases). In germline, CDR1 is MNHEY, CDR2 SVGEGT. CDR3 size: 12 residues. Trimming left V 7 bases short and J 12 bases short, with 16 bases between.

This clonotype was found many times. The chain uses TRBV7-2 and TRBJ1-5, with TRBD1 as a possible D gene (6 bases). Per the germline V gene, CDR1 is SGHTA and CDR2 is FQGNSA. Trimming cost V 5 bases and J 5 bases, with 13 bases left between them. The CDR3 totals 14 residues. The DNA for the CDR3 is TGTGCCAGCAGCCGAAATGGGGGCGATCAGCCCCAGCATTTT. As protein: CASSRNGGDQPQHF.

In its sample, this clonotype was seen many times. The chain employs TRBV4-1 and TRBJ2-1; no firm D call. Per the germline V gene, CDR1 is MGHRA and CDR2 is YSYEKL. V shed 1 base and J shed 2 bases, with 6 bases lying between them. CDR3 size: 14 residues. CDR3 sequence: CASSQVGTYNEQFF. DNA for the CDR3: TGCGCCAGCAGCCAAGTAGGGACCTACAATGAGCAGTTCTTC.

This clonotype showed up many times. The genes are TRBV10-3 and TRBJ2-3; the match to TRBD2 covers 8 bases. CDR3 size: 15 residues. V was clipped by 11 bases and J by 0 bases; unmatched bases: 10. Germline loops: CDR1 ENHRY, CDR2 SYGVKD. The CDR3 sequence is CAAGGTGRSTDTQYF. The CDR3 bases are TGTGCCGCGGGGGGCACAGGTCGAAGCACAGATACGCAGTATTTT.

On this clonotype itself: In this CDR3 the conserved last residue, phenylalanine or tryptophan, is missing, so a read error is likely. The chain employs TRBV7-9 and TRBJ2-1, with 11 nucleotides matching TRBD2. The V gene end was trimmed by 4 bases and the J gene end by 4 bases; junction bases not matched to a gene: 3. The CDR3 loop spans 15 amino acids. The germline gives CDR1 SEHNR, CDR2 FQNEAQ (reference sequence). The CDR3 is CASSSTSGGYNEQFC. The CDR3 nucleotides read TGTGCCAGCAGCTCTACTAGCGGGGGATACAATGAGCAGTTCTGC.

In its sample, this clonotype was seen many times. This chain uses TRBV27 with TRBJ1-5; D call uncertain. This CDR3 has 17 residues. In germline, CDR1 is MNHEY, CDR2 SMNVEV (reference sequence). The V end lost 3 bases, the J end lost 3 bases, and 18 bases lay between the germline ends. CDR3 bases: TGTGCCAGCAGTTTTCTTCCGAGGACGGGCTTCAATCAGCCCCAGCATTTT. Translating it yields CASSFLPRTGFNQPQHF.

This clonotype was counted many times. This chain connects TRBV6-1 to TRBJ1-5, with 9 nucleotides matching TRBD1. Germline loops: CDR1 MNHNS, CDR2 SASEGT. The CDR3 contains 13 residues. The ends lost 4 bases at V and 6 bases at J; junction bases unmatched: 1. The CDR3 is CASSATGGQPQHF. The CDR3 bases are TGTGCCAGCAGTGCGACAGGGGGTCAGCCCCAGCATTTT.